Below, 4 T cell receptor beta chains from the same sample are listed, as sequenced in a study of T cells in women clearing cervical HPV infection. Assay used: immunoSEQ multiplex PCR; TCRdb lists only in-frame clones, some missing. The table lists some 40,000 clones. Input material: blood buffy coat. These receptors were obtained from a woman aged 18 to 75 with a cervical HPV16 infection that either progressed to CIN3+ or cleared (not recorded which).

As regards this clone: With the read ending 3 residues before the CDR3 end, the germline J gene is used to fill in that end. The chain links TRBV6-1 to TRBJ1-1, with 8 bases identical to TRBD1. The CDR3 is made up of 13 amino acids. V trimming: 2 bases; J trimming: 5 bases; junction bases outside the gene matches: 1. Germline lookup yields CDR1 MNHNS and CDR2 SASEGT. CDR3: CASSEQGATEAFF. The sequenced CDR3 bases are TGTGCCAGCAGTGAACAGGGGGCAACTGAA.

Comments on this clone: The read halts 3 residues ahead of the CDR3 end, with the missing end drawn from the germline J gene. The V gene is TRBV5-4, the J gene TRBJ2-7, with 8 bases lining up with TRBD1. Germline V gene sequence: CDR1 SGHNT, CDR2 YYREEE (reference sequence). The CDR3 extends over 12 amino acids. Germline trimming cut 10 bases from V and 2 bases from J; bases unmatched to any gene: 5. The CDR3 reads CAWGQAPYEQYF. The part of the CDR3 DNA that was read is TGTGCCTGGGGACAGGCCCCCTACGAG.

CDR3 DNA, as far as it was read: TGCGCCAGCAGCCAAGGTGGTAACACTCTAGCGACTAATGAAAAA. Translation: CASSQGGNTLATNEK. The full CDR3 sequence reads CASSQGGNTLATNEKLFF. V gene TRBV4-1 combines with J gene TRBJ1-4; D ambiguous. The read ends 3 residues early relative to the CDR3; the germline J gene fills the gap. CDR1 and CDR2 from the germline V gene are MGHRA and YSYEKL. The CDR3 contains 18 residues. V lost 1 base and J lost 2, with 17 bases in between.

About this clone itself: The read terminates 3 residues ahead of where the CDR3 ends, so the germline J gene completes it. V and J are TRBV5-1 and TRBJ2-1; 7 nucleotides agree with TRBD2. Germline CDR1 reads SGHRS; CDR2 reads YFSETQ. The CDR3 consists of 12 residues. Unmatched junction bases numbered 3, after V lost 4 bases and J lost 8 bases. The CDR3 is CASSTRGDEQFF. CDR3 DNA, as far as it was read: TGCGCCAGCAGCACCCGGGGGGATGAG. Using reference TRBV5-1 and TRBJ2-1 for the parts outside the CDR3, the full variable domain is KAGVTQTPRYLIKTRGQQVTLSCSPISGHRSVSWYQQTPGQGLQFLFEYFSETQRNKGNFPGRFSGRQFSNSRSEMNVSTLELGDSALYLCASSTRGDEQFFGPGTRLTVL.